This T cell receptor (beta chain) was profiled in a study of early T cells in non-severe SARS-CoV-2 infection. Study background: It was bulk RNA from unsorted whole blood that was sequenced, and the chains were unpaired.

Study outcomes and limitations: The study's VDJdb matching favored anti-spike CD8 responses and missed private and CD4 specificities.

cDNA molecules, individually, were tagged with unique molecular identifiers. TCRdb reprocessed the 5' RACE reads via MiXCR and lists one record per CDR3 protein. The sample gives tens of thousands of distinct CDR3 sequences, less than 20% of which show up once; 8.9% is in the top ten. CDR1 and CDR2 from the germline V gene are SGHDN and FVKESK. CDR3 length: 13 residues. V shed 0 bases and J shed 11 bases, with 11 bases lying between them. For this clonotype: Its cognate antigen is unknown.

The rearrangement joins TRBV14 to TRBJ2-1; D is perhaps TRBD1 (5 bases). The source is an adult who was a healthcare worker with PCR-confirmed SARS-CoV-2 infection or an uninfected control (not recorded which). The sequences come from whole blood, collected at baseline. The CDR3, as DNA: TGTGCCAGCAGCCAAGACGTTGAGGACAAGCAGTTCTTC. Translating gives CASSQDVEDKQFF.